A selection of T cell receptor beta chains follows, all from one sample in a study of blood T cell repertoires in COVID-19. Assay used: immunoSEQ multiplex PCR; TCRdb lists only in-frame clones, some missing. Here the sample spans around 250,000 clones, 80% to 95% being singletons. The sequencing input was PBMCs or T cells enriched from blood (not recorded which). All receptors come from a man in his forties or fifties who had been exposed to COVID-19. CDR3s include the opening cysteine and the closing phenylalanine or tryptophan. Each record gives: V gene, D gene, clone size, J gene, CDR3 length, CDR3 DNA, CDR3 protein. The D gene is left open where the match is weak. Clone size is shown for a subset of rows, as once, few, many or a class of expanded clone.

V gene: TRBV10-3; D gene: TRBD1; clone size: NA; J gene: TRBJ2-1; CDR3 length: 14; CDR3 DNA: TGTGCCATCAGCAGAGCATGGGACAGCAATGAGCAGTTCTTC; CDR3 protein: CAISRAWDSNEQFF
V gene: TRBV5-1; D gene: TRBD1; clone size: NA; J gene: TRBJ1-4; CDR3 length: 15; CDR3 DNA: TGCGCCAGCAGCCCCGGGACAGCTACTAATGAAAAACTGTTTTTT; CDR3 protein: CASSPGTATNEKLFF
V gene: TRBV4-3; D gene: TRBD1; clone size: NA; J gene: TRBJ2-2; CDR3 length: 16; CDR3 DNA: TGCGCCAGCAGCCAAGTCGTGACAGGGGGCTCCGGGGAGCTGTTTTTT; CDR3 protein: CASSQVVTGGSGELFF
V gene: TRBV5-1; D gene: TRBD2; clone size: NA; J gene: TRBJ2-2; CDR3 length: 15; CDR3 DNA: TGCGCCAGCAGCATCTGGGAGGGAAACACCGGGGAGCTGTTTTTT; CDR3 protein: CASSIWEGNTGELFF
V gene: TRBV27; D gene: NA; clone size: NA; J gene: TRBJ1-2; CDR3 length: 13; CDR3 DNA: TGTGCCAGCAGTTTAGGACAGAACTATGGCTACACCTTC; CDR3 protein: CASSLGQNYGYTF
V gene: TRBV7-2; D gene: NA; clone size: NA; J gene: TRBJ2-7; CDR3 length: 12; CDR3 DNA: TGTGCCAGCAGCTTAGCGAGTACGTTCCAGTACTTC; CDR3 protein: CASSLASTFQYF
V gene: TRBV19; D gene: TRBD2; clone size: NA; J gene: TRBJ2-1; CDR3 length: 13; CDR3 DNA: TGTGCCACCTCGGGGGGAATCTACAATGAGCAGTTCTTC; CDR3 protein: CATSGGIYNEQFF
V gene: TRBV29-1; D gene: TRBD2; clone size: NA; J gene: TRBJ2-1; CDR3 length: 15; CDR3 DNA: TGCAGCGTGGCAACTAGCGGATCCACCTACAATGAGCAGTTCTTC; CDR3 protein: CSVATSGSTYNEQFF
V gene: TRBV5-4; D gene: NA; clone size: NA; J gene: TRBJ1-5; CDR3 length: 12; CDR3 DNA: TGTGCCAGCAGCTTACTCAATCAGCCCCAGCATTTT; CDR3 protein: CASSLLNQPQHF
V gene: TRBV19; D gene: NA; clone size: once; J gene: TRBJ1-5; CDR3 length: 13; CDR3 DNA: TGTGCCGGAGCCGGCGGAGTCAATCAGCCCCAGCATTTT; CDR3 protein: CAGAGGVNQPQHF
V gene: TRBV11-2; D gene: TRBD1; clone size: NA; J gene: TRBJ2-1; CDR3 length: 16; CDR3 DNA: TGTGCCAGCAGCGCGAGGGACAGGAGCTCCTACAATGAGCAGTTCTTC; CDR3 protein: CASSARDRSSYNEQFF
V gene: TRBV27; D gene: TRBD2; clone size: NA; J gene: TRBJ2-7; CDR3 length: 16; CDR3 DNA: TGTGCCAGCAGAAAAATCGGGACTAGCGGGAGCCACGAGCAGTACTTC; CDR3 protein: CASRKIGTSGSHEQYF
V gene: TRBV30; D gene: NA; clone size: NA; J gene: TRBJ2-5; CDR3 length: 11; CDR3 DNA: TGTGCCTGGAGTGTAAGCTGGACCCAGTACTTC; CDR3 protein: CAWSVSWTQYF
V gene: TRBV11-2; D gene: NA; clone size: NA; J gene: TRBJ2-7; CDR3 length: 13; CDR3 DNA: TGTGCCACCCGGGATGGTGGAGTTAACGAGCAGTACTTC; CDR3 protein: CATRDGGVNEQYF
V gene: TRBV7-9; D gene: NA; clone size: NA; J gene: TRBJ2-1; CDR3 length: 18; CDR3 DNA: TGTGCCAGCAGCTTAGCGTCTCCTCCGGTTTCAGGGTTGAATGAGCAGTTCTTC; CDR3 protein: CASSLASPPVSGLNEQFF
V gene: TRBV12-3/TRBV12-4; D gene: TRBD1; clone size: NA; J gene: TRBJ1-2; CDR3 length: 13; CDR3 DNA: TGTGCCAGCAGTTTGACAGGGGACGATGGCTACACCTTC; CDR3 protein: CASSLTGDDGYTF
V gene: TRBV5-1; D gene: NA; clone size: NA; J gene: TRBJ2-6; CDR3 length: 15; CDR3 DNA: TGCGCCAGCAGCTTGGAGCCGTCTGGGGCCAACGTCCTGACTTTC; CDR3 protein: CASSLEPSGANVLTF
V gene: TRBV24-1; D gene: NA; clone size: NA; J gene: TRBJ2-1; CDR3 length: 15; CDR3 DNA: TGTGCCACCAGTGATTCGCGGGAAATCTACAATGAGCAGTTCTTC; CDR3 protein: CATSDSREIYNEQFF
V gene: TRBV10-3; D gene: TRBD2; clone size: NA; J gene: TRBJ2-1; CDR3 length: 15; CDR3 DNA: TGTGCCATCAGTGGGACTAGCGGGAGTTACAATGAGCAGTTCTTC; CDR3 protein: CAISGTSGSYNEQFF
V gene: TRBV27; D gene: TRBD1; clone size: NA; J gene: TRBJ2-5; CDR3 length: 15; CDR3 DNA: TGTGCCAGCAGTCGCTCTTGGACAGGGGAAGAGACCCAGTACTTC; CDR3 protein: CASSRSWTGEETQYF
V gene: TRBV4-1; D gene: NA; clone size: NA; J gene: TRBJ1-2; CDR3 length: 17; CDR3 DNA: TGCGCCAGCAGCCCTGCCTTCAGTGCAGGGAGGGACTATGGCTACACCTTC; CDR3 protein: CASSPAFSAGRDYGYTF
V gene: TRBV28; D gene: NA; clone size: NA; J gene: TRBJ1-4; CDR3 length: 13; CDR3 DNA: TGTGCCAGCAGTTTCCCAGGGGACGAAAAACTGTTTTTT; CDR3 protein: CASSFPGDEKLFF